This TCR beta chain was captured in a study of identifying expanded T cells in peripheral blood. Study observations and caveats: Technical replicates showed around 1.2 changed clones; about 2 weeks about 16; four weeks 19.

Comment on this clone: As yet, its antigen is unknown.

The CDR3 runs 12 residues. V lost 4 bases and J lost 7; bases outside the gene matches: 4. Germline CDR1 is SGDLS and CDR2 is YYNGEE. Clones were sequenced by immunoSEQ multiplex PCR, and TCRdb holds only the in-frame ones, with some missing. The sample holds 70,000 or so clones, roughly 90% seen once. Healthy donors had no documented immune events, such as infections, while sampled. Material for sequencing was blood. This chain joins TRBV9 and TRBJ1-2; TRBD1 matches 7 bases. The sequence was collected from a person between 18 and 75 years old in good health. The CDR3 region has the DNA TGTGCCAGCAGCCCAGGGGGGGTTGGCTACACCTTC. It encodes CASSPGGVGYTF.